Listed below are T cell receptor beta chains from one sample, sequenced in a study of blood T cell repertoires in COVID-19. TCRdb's copy holds only in-frame clones and misses some; the assay was immunoSEQ multiplex PCR. Of 75,000 to 85,000 clones listed, 88% are singletons. Sequences were obtained from peripheral blood. The receptor set was obtained from a man aged 50 to 60 with active COVID-19. CDR3s include the opening cysteine and the closing phenylalanine or tryptophan. Each record gives: J gene, CDR3 length, V gene, clone size, D gene, CDR3 DNA, CDR3 protein. The D gene is left open where the match is weak. Clone size is shown for a subset of rows, as once, few, many or a class of expanded clone.

TRBJ2-1	16	TRBV5-1	-	TRBD2	TGCGCCAGCAGCCTAGGGACAGCGGGACTAGCAGGACCCCCGGTCTTC	CASSLGTAGLAGPPVF
TRBJ1-6	18	TRBV27	-	TRBD1	TGTGCCAGCGGTATTCACGGGACAGAGCTCCTGGGGAATTCACCCCTCCACTTT	CASGIHGTELLGNSPLHF
TRBJ2-5	15	TRBV3-1/TRBV3-2	-	TRBD2	TGTGCCAGCAGCCAACTAGCGGGGGGGCAAGAGACCCAGTACTTC	CASSQLAGGQETQYF
TRBJ2-7	13	TRBV5-4	-	-	TGTGCCAGCAGCTTCACAGGGGAGGTCGAGCAGTACTTC	CASSFTGEVEQYF
TRBJ1-4	14	TRBV3-1/TRBV3-2	-	-	TGTGCCAGCAGCCATCACGGTTCCAATGAAAAACTGTTTTTT	CASSHHGSNEKLFF
TRBJ2-5	14	TRBV15	once	TRBD2	TGTGCCACCAGCGGACTAGCGGGGGAAGAGACCCAGTACTTC	CATSGLAGEETQYF
TRBJ1-2	12	TRBV5-4	-	-	TGTGCCAGCAGCACCCGGGACTATGGCTACACCTTC	CASSTRDYGYTF
TRBJ1-3	19	TRBV19	-	TRBD1	TGTGCCAGTACTCTCCTGTGGACAGGGCTCGTTCGACTCCCAAACACCATATATTTT	CASTLLWTGLVRLPNTIYF
TRBJ1-3	16	TRBV9	-	TRBD1	TGTGCCAGCAGCGTAGCCATTCCCGGGACAGGGGGCACCATATATTTT	CASSVAIPGTGGTIYF
TRBJ2-1	13	TRBV7-6	-	-	TGTGCCAGCAGCGTTGGGACTGGTGATGAGCAGTTCTTC	CASSVGTGDEQFF
TRBJ1-3	17	TRBV19	-	-	TGTGCCAGTAGTGCCTACGCGCCAGGGCCAGCTGGAAACACCATATATTTT	CASSAYAPGPAGNTIYF
TRBJ2-3	15	TRBV9	-	-	TGTGCCAGCAGAGAAGTAGGGGCAGCCGACGGTACGCAGTATTTT	CASREVGAADGTQYF
TRBJ2-2	16	TRBV27	-	TRBD1	TGTGCCAGCAGTTCCTCCGGGACAGGGGACACCGGGGAGCTGTTTTTT	CASSSSGTGDTGELFF
TRBJ2-2	17	TRBV9	-	-	TGTGCCAGCAGCCCCACTATAGACAGGGGAGGGACCGGGGAGCTGTTTTTT	CASSPTIDRGGTGELFF
TRBJ2-2	18	TRBV11-2	-	TRBD2	TGTGCCAGCAGGAGACCGGGACTAGCGGGAGGGCGAACCGGGGAGCTGTTTTTT	CASRRPGLAGGRTGELFF
TRBJ2-7	16	TRBV9	-	-	TGTGCCAGCAGCGCCCAGGCGGGGGGACAGGGTTACGAGCAGTACTTC	CASSAQAGGQGYEQYF
TRBJ1-2	15	TRBV28	-	-	TGTGCCAGCAGTGAGGGCCCCAGAGGACTCTATGGCTACACCTTC	CASSEGPRGLYGYTF
TRBJ1-1	14	TRBV9	-	-	TGTGCCAGCACCGCGGGTTCATTCAACACTGAAGCTTTCTTT	CASTAGSFNTEAFF
TRBJ1-2	13	TRBV24-1	-	TRBD1	TGTGCCACCAGTGATAGGGGACAGGGTGGCTACACCTTC	CATSDRGQGGYTF
TRBJ1-3	13	TRBV2	few	-	TGTGCCAGCAGGGACAGCTCTGGAAACACCATATATTTT	CASRDSSGNTIYF
TRBJ2-3	19	TRBV7-3	-	TRBD2	TGTGCCAGCAGCTTAACCCCCACTAGCGGGGGGGCAATGGCAGATACGCAGTATTTT	CASSLTPTSGGAMADTQYF
TRBJ1-5	15	TRBV7-9	-	-	TGTGCCAGCAGCTTAGAGGGCACGGTGGGAGGGCCCCAGCATTTT	CASSLEGTVGGPQHF
TRBJ1-5	12	TRBV28	-	-	TGTGCCAGCCACAGGGCCAATCAGCCCCAGCATTTT	CASHRANQPQHF
TRBJ1-1	15	TRBV18	-	TRBD1	TGTGCCAGCTCACCCGGGACAGGGGGACTCACTGAAGCTTTCTTT	CASSPGTGGLTEAFF
TRBJ2-7	14	TRBV5-1	once	-	TGCGCCAGCAGCTTGGGAGGGGGAAGCGGCGAGCAGTACTTC	CASSLGGGSGEQYF
TRBJ1-1	13	TRBV12-3/TRBV12-4	-	-	TGTGCCAGCAGTCCCGGACTCGGAACTGAAGCTTTCTTT	CASSPGLGTEAFF
TRBJ2-1	16	TRBV4-3	-	TRBD2	TGCGCCAGCAGCCATCCCTCCGGGGGGGCCTCGGGTGAGCAGTTCTTC	CASSHPSGGASGEQFF
TRBJ1-1	15	TRBV18	-	-	TGTGCCAGCTCAAAGAGGGACTACTCAGTCGCTGAAGCTTTCTTT	CASSKRDYSVAEAFF
TRBJ2-1	13	TRBV5-1	-	-	TGCGCCAGCAGCTTGGGGGGAGATAATGAGCAGTTCTTC	CASSLGGDNEQFF
TRBJ1-5	16	TRBV5-5	-	TRBD1	TGTGCCAGCAGCTTGGCCCCCACAGGGGACGGGCAGCCCCAGCATTTT	CASSLAPTGDGQPQHF
TRBJ2-1	12	TRBV4-1	-	-	TGCGCCAGCAGCCAAGGGCCCAATGAGCAGTTCTTC	CASSQGPNEQFF
TRBJ1-2	15	TRBV28	once	-	TGTGCCAGCAGTTTATACCGACAGTCCGACTATGGCTACACCTTC	CASSLYRQSDYGYTF
TRBJ1-2	18	TRBV11-2	-	TRBD1	TGTGCCAGCAGTGACTTAAAACAGGGGGGGCCCTCTAACTATGGCTACACCTTC	CASSDLKQGGPSNYGYTF
TRBJ1-2	15	TRBV5-8	-	TRBD1	TGTGCCAGCAGCTTGCGAGGGACAGGGAATAGTTACTACACCTTC	CASSLRGTGNSYYTF
TRBJ2-1	17	TRBV19	-	-	TGTGCCAGTAGTACGTCCTCAGGGGCCGCAAGACACAATGAGCAGTTCTTC	CASSTSSGAARHNEQFF
TRBJ2-5	14	TRBV7-9	-	-	TGTGCCAGCAGCTTAGTGGACAGTCAAGAGACCCAGTACTTC	CASSLVDSQETQYF
TRBJ2-7	13	TRBV6-5	-	-	TGTGCCAGCACGGACTTTCTTCTAAACGAGCAGTACTTC	CASTDFLLNEQYF
TRBJ2-1	14	TRBV18	-	TRBD1	TGTGCCAGCTCACTCTATCAGGGGGACAATGAGCAGTTCTTC	CASSLYQGDNEQFF
TRBJ2-2	13	TRBV25-1	-	-	TGTGCCAGCGAACAGTCGAACACCGGGGAGCTGTTTTTT	CASEQSNTGELFF
TRBJ1-1	15	TRBV5-1	-	-	TGCGCCAGCAGCTTGGCGTGGCAGGGCAACACTGAAGCTTTCTTT	CASSLAWQGNTEAFF
TRBJ2-1	15	TRBV3-1/TRBV3-2	-	-	TGTGCCAGCAGCCCGACTATGAGCTCCTACAATGAGCAGTTCTTC	CASSPTMSSYNEQFF
TRBJ1-2	14	TRBV6-5	-	-	TGTGCCAGCAGTTCACGACAGGCGGTCTATGGCTACACCTTC	CASSSRQAVYGYTF
TRBJ2-3	17	TRBV7-2	-	TRBD2	TGTGCCAGCAGCGAACAACTAGCGGGGGGGCGGTTAGATACGCAGTATTTT	CASSEQLAGGRLDTQYF
TRBJ2-2	18	TRBV7-9	-	TRBD2	TGTGCCAGCACCGTAGCGGAGAGTGGGCCCGGGGGGACCGGGGAGCTGTTTTTT	CASTVAESGPGGTGELFF
TRBJ1-4	15	TRBV29-1	-	TRBD1	TGCAGCGTAGCAGCCCGGACAGGTTCGGGTGAAAAACTGTTTTTT	CSVAARTGSGEKLFF
TRBJ1-2	15	TRBV27	-	TRBD1	TGTGCCAGCAGGACGGACAGGGTGGGAGGCTATGGCTACACCTTC	CASRTDRVGGYGYTF
TRBJ2-7	15	TRBV6-2/TRBV6-3	-	TRBD2	TGTGCCAGCAGCAAAGTGGGACTAGCGGGAGAGGAGCAGTACTTC	CASSKVGLAGEEQYF
TRBJ2-3	16	TRBV7-6	few	-	TGTGCCAGCAGCTCAGGGACAACTACTAGCACAGATACGCAGTATTTT	CASSSGTTTSTDTQYF
TRBJ2-5	14	TRBV20-1	-	-	TGCAGTGCTAGTGGGCAGGGGGGTTGGGAGACCCAGTACTTC	CSASGQGGWETQYF
TRBJ1-1	14	TRBV5-5	once	-	TGTGCCAGCAGCCCGCCCGGCAGGCCCTATGAAGCTTTCTTT	CASSPPGRPYEAFF
TRBJ1-1	14	TRBV28	few	TRBD1	TGTGCCAGCAGTTTGACAGGGGGCGCGCGGGTAGCTTTCTTT	CASSLTGGARVAFF
TRBJ2-7	15	TRBV28	-	TRBD2	TGTGCCAGCAGTTGGCCTCGGACTAGCGCCCGCGAGCAGTACTTC	CASSWPRTSAREQYF
TRBJ2-7	14	TRBV7-8	-	TRBD1	TGTGCCAGCAGCCTCGACAGGGGCCCCTACGAGCAGTACTTC	CASSLDRGPYEQYF